The source of this T cell receptor beta chain is a study of siplizumab effects on memory and regulatory T cells. Study-wide findings and caveats: Some alloreactive sequences were traceable to unstimulated CD4+ memory cells, and siplizumab significantly reduced them. A naive or memory phenotype could not be assigned to roughly 80-97% of the proliferating CD4+ or CD8+ clones.

The method was immunoSEQ multiplex PCR; TCRdb's version includes in-frame clones alone and lacks a portion of them. The sample includes about 69,000 clones, 88% seen only once; the top ten take more than 1.5%. Trimming took 5 bases from V and 3 from J; bases not matched to a gene: 6. This CDR3 spans 14 amino acids. The germline CDR1 and CDR2 sequences are LNHDA and SQIVND (reference sequence). Of note for this clone: Its antigen is as yet unknown. Other DNA variants within this sample encode the same CDR3.

The origin of this receptor is a human donor in good health. The source material was Tregs sorted from blood. The chain combines TRBV19 with TRBJ2-7; 8 bases agree with TRBD2. This CDR3 is CASSPVAGIYEQYF. In DNA, the CDR3 is TGTGCCAGTAGTCCCGTAGCGGGAATCTACGAGCAGTACTTC. The variable domain in full, with the rest retrieved from reference TRBV19 and TRBJ2-7, is DGGITQSPKYLFRKEGQNVTLSCEQNLNHDAMYWYRQDPGQGLRLIYYSQIVNDFQKGDIAEGYSVSREKKESFPLTVTSAQKNPTAFYLCASSPVAGIYEQYFGPGTRLTVT.